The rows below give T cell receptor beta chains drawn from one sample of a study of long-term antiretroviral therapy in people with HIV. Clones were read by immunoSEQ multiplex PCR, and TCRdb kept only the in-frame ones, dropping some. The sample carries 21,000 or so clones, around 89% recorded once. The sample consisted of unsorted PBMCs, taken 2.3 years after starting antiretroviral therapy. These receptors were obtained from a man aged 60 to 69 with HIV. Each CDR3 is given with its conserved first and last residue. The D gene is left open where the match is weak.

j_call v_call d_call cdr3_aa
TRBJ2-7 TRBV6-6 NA CASSYIPGSVGEQYF
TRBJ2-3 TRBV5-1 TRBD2 CASSLAELAGDTQYF
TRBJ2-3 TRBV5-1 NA CASSLGASVDTQYF
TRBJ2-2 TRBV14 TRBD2 CASSQNGAGEDGELFF
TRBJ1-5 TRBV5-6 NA CASSLVGQPQHF
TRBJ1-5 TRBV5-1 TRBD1 CASSLPGTDREGDQPQHF
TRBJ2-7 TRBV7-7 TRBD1 CASSPPGTGDYEQYF
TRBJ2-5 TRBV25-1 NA CASSEYTRKLETQYF
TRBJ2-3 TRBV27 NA CASSIYPTDTQYF
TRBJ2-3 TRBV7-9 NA CASSLPGGTDTQYF
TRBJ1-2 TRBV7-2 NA CASSPRGNYGYTF
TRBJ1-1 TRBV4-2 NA CASSQSGIDTEAFF
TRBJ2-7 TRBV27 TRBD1 CASSYGTGTYEQYF
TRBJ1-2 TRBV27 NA CASSLFGGGHGYTF
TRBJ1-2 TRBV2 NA CASSEVLRGNGYTF
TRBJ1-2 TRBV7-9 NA CASSLRLNYGYTF
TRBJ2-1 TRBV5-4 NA CASREGGGSYNEQFF
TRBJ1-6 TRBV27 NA CASSSRNSPLHF
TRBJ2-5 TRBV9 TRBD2 CASSPSRGGGETQYF
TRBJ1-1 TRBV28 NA CATLTGTTFGNTEAFF
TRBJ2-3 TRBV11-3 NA CASSLDGQSTDTQYF
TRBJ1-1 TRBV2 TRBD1 CASRDRGNTEAFF
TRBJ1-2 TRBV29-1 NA CSVRSWGTNYGYTF
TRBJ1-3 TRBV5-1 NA CASSLGYSSGNTIYF
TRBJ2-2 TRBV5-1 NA CASSLPRGTGELFF
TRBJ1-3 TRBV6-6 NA CASSYSGGHGNTIYF
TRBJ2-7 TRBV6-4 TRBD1 CASSPGTGSESEQYF
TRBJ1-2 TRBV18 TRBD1 CASSPTGVDYTF
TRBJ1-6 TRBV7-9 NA CASSWLHENSPLHF
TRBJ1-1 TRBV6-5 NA CASTYHWNTEAFF
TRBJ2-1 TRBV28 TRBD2 CASSPLAGGPNEQFF
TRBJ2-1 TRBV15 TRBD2 CATSAYTGTSGRGEYNEQFF
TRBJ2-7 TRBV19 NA CASSIAVFLRSYEQYF
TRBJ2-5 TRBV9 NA CASSAEGVGQETQYF
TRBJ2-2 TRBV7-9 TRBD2 CASSPGLAEITGELFF
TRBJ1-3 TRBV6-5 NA CASSYSRGSGNTIYF
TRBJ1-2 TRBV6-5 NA CASYPPGGYGYTF
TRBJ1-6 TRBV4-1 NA CASSQDGYKKRSYNSPLHF
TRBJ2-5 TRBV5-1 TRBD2 CASSGGWAGGQETQYF
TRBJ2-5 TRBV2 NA CASTLVGETQYF
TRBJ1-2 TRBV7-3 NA CASSLGPAYGYTF
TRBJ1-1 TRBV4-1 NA CASSHDRGTEAFF
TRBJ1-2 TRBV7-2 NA CASSRTGTTSGYTF
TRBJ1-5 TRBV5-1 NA CASSLGAWGQPQHF
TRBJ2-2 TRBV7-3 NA CASSLSPIGNTGELFF
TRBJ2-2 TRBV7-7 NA CASSLAGGNTGELFF
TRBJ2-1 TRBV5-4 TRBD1 CASSPQGSYNEQFF
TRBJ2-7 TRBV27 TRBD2 CASSLSPWSGGTYEQYF